This T cell receptor beta chain was obtained from a study of T cells in Graves' hyperthyroidism and ophthalmopathy. The CDR3 covers 13 residues. Germline V lookup: CDR1 MNHNS, CDR2 SASEGT. The ends were cut back, 8 bases at V and 9 bases at J, with 17 bases in the middle. The study, taken as a whole, reports: Through a model of 13 V-J features, ophthalmopathy was separated from stable hyperthyroidism. Among thyroid clonotypes expanded above 0.001, most also appeared in blood.

This clonotype was seen ten or more times. No antigen is known for it. Any patient presenting with uncontrolled infection, other autoimmune disease, pregnancy or lactation was left out. Orbital computed tomography and thyroid ultrasound, together with serum TRAb and thyroxine and clinical symptoms, were used for diagnoses. RNA transcripts were the template for amplifying TCR beta CDR3 regions. Initially, a first-round RT-PCR of the TCR CDR3 employed the HTBI primer set. TCRdb called the multiplex PCR reads again in MiXCR, with one record for every CDR3 protein. The table has a few hundred thousand distinct CDR3 sequences, about 15% seen once.

Material: blood. The V and J genes are TRBV6-1 and TRBJ2-1; D is tentatively TRBD1 or TRBD2 (6 bases each). This sequence originates from a woman aged 25 to 39 with Graves' ophthalmopathy. CDR3 amino acids: CASSPLGGFEQFF. The CDR3 nucleotides are TGTGCCAGCTCTCCACTGGGGGGCTTTGAGCAGTTCTTC.